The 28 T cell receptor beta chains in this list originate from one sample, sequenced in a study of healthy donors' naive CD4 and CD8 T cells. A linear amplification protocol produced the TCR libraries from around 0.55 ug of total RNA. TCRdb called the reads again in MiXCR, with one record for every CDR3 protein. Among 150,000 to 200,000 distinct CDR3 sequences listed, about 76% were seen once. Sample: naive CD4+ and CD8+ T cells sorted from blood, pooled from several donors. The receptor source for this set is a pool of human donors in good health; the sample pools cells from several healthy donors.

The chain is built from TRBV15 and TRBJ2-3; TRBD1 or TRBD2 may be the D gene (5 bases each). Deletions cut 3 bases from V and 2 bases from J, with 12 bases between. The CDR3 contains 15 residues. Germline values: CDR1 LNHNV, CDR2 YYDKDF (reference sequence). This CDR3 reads CATSRPGTNTDTQYF. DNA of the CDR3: TGTGCCACCAGCAGGCCCGGGACCAACACAGATACGCAGTATTTT.

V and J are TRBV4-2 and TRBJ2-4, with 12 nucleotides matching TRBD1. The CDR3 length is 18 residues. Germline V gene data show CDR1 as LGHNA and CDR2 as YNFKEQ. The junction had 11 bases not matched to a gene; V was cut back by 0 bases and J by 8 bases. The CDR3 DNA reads TGTGCCAGCAGCCAAGAAGGGTGGGACAGGGGGCGGAGGGACATTCAGTACTTC. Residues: CASSQEGWDRGRRDIQYF.

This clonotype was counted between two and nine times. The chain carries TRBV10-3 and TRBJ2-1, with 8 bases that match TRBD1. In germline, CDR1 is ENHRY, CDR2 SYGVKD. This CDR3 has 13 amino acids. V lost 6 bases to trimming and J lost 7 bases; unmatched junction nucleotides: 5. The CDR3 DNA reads TGTGCCATCAGCCCCGACAGGGGTAATGAGCAGTTCTTC. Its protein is CAISPDRGNEQFF.

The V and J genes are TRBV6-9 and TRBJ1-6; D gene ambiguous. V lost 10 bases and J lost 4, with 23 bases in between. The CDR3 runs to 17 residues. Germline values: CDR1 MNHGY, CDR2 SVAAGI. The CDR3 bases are TGTGCCAATCAAACATACAGACACCAACCTTATAATTCACCCCTCCACTTT. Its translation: CANQTYRHQPYNSPLHF.

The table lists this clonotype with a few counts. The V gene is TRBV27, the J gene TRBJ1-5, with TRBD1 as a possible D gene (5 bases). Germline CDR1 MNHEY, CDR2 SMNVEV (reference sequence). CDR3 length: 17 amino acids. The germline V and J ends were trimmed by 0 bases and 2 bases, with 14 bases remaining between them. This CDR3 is CASSLSGDSTGNQPQHF. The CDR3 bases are TGTGCCAGCAGTTTATCGGGGGACTCTACCGGCAATCAGCCCCAGCATTTT.

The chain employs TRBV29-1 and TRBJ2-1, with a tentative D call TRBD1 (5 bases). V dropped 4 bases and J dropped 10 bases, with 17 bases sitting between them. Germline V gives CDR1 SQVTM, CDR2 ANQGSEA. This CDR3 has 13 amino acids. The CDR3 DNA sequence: TGCAGCGTTGGACCCTCAGGGTATGGCGAGCAGTTCTTC. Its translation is CSVGPSGYGEQFF.

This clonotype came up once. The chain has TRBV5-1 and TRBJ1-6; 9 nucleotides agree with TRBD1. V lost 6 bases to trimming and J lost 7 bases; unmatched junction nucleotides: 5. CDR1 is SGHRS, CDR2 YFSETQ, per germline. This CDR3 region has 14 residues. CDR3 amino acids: CASTWDRVNSPLHF. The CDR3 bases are TGCGCCAGCACCTGGGACAGGGTGAATTCACCCCTCCACTTT.

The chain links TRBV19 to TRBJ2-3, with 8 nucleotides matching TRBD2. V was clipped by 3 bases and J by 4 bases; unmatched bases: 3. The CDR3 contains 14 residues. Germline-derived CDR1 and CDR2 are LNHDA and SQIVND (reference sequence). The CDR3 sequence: CASSIRTSPDTQYF. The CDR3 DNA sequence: TGTGCCAGTAGTATTCGGACTAGCCCAGATACGCAGTATTTT.

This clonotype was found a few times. The CDR3 is CASSLEDKGTEAFF. CDR3 nucleotides: TGCGCCAGCAGCTTGGAAGACAAGGGGACTGAAGCTTTCTTT. J is TRBJ1-1 and V is TRBV5-1; tentatively, D is TRBD1 (5 bases). The V end was cut by 0 bases, the J end by 5 bases, with 11 bases between. CDR3 size: 14 residues. Germline V CDR1 and CDR2: SGHRS, YFSETQ.

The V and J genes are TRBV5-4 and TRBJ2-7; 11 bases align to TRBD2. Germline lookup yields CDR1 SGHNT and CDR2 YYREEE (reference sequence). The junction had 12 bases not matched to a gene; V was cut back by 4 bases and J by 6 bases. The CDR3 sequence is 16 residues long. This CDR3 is CASSLTLSGRASEQYV. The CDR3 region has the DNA TGTGCCAGCAGCCTCACCCTTAGCGGGAGGGCCTCCGAGCAGTACGTC.

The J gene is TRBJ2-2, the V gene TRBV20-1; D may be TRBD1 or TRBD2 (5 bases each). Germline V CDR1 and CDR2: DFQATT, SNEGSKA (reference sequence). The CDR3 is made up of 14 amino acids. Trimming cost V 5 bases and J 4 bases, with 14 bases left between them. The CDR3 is CSAPGTPSTGELFF. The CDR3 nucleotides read TGCAGTGCTCCCGGGACGCCCTCCACCGGGGAGCTGTTTTTT.

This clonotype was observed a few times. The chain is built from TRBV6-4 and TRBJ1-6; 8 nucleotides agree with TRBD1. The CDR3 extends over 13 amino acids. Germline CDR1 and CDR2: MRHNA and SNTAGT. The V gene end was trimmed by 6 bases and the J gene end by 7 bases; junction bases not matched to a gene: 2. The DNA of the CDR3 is TGTGCCAGCAGCCGACAGGGGAATTCACCCCTCCACTTT. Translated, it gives CASSRQGNSPLHF.

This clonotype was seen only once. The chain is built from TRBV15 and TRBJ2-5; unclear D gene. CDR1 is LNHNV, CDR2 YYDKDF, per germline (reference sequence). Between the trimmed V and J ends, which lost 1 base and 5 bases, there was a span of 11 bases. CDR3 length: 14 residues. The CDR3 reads CATSRGQLRETQYF. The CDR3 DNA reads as TGTGCCACCAGCAGAGGCCAGTTACGGGAGACCCAGTACTTC.

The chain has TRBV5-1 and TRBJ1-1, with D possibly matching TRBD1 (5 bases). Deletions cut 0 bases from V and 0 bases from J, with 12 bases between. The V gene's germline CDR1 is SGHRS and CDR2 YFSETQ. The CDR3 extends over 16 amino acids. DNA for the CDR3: TGCGCCAGCAGCTTGGTAGCAGGGCCCATGAACACTGAAGCTTTCTTT. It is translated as CASSLVAGPMNTEAFF.

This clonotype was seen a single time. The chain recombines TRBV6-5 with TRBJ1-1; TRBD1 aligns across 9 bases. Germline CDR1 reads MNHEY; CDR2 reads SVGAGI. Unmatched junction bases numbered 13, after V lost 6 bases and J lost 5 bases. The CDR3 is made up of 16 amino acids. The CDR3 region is CASSRGQGVRWTEAFF. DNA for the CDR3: TGTGCCAGCAGCCGGGGACAGGGAGTGCGTTGGACTGAAGCTTTCTTT.

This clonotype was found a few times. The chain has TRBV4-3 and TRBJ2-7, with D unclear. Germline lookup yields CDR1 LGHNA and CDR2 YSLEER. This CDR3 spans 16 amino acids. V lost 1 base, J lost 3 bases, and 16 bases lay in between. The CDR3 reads CASSQGGTLLIYEQYF. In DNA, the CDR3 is TGCGCCAGCAGCCAAGGGGGTACCCTGCTGATCTACGAGCAGTACTTC.

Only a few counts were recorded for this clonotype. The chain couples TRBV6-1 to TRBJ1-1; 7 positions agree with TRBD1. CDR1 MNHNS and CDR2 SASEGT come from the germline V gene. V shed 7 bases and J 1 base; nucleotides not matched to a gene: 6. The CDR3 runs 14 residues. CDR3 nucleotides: TGTGCCAGCATCACCAGACAGGGGAACACTGAAGCTTTCTTT. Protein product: CASITRQGNTEAFF.

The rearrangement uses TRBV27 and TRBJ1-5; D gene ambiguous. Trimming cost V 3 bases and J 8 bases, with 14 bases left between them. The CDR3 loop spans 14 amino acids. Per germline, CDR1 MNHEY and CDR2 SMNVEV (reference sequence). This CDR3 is CASSFGRGEEPQHF. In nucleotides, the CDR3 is TGTGCCAGCAGTTTTGGTCGGGGAGAGGAGCCCCAGCATTTT.

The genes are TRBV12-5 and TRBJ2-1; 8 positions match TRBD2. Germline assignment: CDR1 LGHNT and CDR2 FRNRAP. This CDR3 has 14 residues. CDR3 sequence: CASSLAGTRNEQFF. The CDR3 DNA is TGTGCCAGCAGTTTAGCCGGGACTAGGAATGAGCAGTTCTTC.

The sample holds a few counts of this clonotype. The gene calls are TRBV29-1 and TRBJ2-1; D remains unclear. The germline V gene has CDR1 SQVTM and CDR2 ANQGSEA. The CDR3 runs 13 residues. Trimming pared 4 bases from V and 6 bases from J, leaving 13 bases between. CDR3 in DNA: TGCAGCGTTGTTGGCGCGAGCAGCAATGAGCAGTTCTTC. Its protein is CSVVGASSNEQFF.

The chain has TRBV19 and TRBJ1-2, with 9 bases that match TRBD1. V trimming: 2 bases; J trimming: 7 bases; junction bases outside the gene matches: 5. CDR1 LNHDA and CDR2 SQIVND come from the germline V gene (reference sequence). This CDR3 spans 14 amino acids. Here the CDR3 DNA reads TGTGCCAGTAGTATAATACAGGGGGCTGGTGGCTACACCTTC. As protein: CASSIIQGAGGYTF.

The DNA of the CDR3 is TGCGCCAGCAGCCTGCAGGGTAGAGATTCACCCCTCCACTTT. Translated, it gives CASSLQGRDSPLHF. J is TRBJ1-6 and V is TRBV5-1; perhaps TRBD1 as D (5 bases). The CDR3 is made up of 14 amino acids. V lost 4 bases to trimming and J lost 8 bases, with 13 bases between them. Germline CDR1 reads SGHRS; CDR2 reads YFSETQ.

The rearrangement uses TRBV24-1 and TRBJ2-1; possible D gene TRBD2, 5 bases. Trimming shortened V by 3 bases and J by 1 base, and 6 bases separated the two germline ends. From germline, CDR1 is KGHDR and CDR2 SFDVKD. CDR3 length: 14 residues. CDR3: CATSDRTSYNEQFF. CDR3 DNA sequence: TGTGCCACCAGTGATCGGACTTCCTACAATGAGCAGTTCTTC.

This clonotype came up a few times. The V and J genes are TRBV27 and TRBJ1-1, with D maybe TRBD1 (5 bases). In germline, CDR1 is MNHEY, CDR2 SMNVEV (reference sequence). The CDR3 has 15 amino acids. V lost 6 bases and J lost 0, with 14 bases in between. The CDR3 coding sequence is TGTGCCAGCAGCGCACTCAGGGAGATGAACACTGAAGCTTTCTTT. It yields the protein CASSALREMNTEAFF.

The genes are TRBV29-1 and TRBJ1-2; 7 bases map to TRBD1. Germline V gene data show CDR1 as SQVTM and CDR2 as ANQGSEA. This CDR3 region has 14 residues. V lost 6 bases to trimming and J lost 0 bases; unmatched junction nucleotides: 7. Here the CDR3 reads CSVRSDRANYGYTF. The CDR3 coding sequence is TGCAGCGTGAGATCTGACAGGGCTAACTATGGCTACACCTTC.

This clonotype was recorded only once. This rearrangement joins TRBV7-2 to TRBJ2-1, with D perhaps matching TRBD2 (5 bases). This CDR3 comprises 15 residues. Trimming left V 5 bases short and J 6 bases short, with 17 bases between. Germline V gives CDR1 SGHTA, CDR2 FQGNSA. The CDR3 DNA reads TGTGCCAGCAGCGAGGACCTCGGGGTGTTCAATGAGCAGTTCTTC. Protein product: CASSEDLGVFNEQFF.

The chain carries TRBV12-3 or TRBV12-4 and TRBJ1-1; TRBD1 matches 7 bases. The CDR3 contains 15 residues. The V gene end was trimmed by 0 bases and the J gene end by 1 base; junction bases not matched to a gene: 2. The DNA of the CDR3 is TGTGCCAGCAGTTTAGCCGGACAGGCGAACACTGAAGCTTTCTTT. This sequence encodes CASSLAGQANTEAFF.

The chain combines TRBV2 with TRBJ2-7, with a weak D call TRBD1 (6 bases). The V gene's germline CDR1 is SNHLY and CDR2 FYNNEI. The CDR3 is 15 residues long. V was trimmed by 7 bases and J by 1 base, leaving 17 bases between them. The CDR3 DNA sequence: TGTGCCAGCACCATCAGACAGGACTCATCCTACGAGCAGTACTTC. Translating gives CASTIRQDSSYEQYF.